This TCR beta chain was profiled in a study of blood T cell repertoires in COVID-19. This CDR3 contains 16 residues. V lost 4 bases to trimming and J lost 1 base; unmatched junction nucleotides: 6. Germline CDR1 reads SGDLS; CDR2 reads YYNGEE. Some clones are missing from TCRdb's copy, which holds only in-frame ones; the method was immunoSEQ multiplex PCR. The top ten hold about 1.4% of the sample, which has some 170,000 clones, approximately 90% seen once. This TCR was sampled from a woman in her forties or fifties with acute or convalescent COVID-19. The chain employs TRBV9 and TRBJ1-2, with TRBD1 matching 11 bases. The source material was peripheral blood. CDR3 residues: CASSLPGTGGNYGYTF. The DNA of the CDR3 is TGTGCCAGCAGCCTCCCGGGGACAGGGGGTAACTATGGCTACACCTTC.